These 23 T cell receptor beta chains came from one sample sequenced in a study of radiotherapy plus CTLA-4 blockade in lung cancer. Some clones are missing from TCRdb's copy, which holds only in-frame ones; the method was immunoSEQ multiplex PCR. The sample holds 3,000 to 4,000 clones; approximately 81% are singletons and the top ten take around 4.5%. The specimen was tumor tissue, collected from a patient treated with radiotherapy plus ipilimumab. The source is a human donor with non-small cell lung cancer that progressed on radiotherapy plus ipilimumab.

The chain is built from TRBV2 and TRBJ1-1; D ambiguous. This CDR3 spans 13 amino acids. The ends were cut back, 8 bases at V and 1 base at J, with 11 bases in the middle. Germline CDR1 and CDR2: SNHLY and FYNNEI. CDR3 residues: CASVGERNTEAFF. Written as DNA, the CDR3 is TGTGCCAGCGTGGGAGAGAGGAACACTGAAGCTTTCTTT.

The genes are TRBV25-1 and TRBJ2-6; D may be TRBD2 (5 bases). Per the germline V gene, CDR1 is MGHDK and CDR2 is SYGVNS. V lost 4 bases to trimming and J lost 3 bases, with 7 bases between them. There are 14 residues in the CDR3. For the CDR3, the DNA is TGTGCCAGCAGTGGGGAGTTTGGGGCCAACGTCCTGACTTTC. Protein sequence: CASSGEFGANVLTF.

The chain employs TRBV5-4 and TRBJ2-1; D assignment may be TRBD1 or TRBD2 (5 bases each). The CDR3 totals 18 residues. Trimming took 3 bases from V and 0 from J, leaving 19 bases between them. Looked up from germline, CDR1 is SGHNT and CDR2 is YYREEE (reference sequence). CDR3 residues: CASSSPPGGGSSYNEQFF. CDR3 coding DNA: TGTGCCAGCAGCTCACCCCCGGGTGGGGGAAGCTCCTACAATGAGCAGTTCTTC.

The CDR3 DNA sequence: TGCACCAGCAGCCAAGCCCACTCCAATGTCTCCGGCTACACCTTC. This translates into CTSSQAHSNVSGYTF. This sequence joins TRBV1 and TRBJ1-2. TRBV1 is deemed a pseudogene. This CDR3 comprises 15 residues.

The CDR3 here is CASSYQGGANYGYTF. Written as DNA, the CDR3 is TGTGCCAGCAGTTACCAGGGGGGAGCTAACTATGGCTACACCTTC. The chain has TRBV6-6 and TRBJ1-2, with TRBD1 matching 7 bases. There are 15 residues in the CDR3. CDR1 MNHNY and CDR2 SVGAGI come from the germline V gene (reference sequence). Germline trimming cut 2 bases from V and 0 bases from J; bases unmatched to any gene: 3.

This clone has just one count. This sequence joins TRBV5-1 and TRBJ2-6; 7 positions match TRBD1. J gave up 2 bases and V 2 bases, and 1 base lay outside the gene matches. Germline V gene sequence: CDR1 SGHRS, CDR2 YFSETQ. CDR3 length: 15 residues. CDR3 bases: TGCGCCAGCAGCTTAACAGGGGCTGGGGCCAACGTCCTGACTTTC. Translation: CASSLTGAGANVLTF.

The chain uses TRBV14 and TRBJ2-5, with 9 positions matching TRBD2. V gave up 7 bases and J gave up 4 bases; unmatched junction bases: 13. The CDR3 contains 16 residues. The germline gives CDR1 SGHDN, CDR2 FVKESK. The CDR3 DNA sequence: TGTGCCAGCAACGAACCCTGGCGGGGGGGCCGAGAGACCCAGTACTTC. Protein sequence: CASNEPWRGGRETQYF. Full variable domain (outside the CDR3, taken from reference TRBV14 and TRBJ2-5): EAGVTQFPSHSVIEKGQTVTLRCDPISGHDNLYWYRRVMGKEIKFLLHFVKESKQDESGMPNNRFLAERTGGTYSTLKVQPAELEDSGVYFCASNEPWRGGRETQYFGPGTRLLVL.

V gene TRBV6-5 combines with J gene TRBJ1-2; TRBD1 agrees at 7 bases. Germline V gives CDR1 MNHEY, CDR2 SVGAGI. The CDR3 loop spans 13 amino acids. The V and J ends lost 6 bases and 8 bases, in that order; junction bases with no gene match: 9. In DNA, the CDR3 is TGTGCCAGCAGGACAAACAGGGGACTCGGCTACACCTTC. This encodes CASRTNRGLGYTF.

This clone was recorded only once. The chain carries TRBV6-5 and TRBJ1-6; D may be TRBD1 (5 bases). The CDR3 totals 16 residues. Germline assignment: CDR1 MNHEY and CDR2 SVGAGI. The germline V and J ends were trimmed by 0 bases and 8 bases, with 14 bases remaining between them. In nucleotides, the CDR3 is TGTGCCAGCAGTTACTCGATGTGGCAGGGAGATTCACCCCTCCACTTT. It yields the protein CASSYSMWQGDSPLHF.

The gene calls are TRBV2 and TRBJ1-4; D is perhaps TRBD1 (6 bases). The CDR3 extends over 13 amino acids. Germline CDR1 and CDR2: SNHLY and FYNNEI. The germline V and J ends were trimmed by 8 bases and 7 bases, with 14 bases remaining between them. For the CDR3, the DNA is TGTGCCAGCCTACAGGGAGTTAGTGAAAAACTGTTTTTT. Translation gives CASLQGVSEKLFF.

The CDR3 is CASSPTRGSNQPQHF. The CDR3 DNA reads as TGTGCCAGCAGCCCAACCAGGGGGAGCAATCAGCCCCAGCATTTT. J is TRBJ1-5 and V is TRBV11-2; 7 bases are shared with TRBD1. The junction had 5 bases not matched to a gene; V was cut back by 5 bases and J by 1 base. CDR1 and CDR2 from the germline V gene are SGHAT and FQNNGV. The CDR3 has 15 residues.

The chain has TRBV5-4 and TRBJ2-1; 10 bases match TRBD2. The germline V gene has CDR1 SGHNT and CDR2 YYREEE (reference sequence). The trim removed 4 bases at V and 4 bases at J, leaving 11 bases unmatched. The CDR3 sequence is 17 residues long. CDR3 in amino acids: CASSPTPTSGVYNEQFF. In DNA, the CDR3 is TGTGCCAGCAGCCCCACCCCAACTAGCGGGGTATACAATGAGCAGTTCTTC.

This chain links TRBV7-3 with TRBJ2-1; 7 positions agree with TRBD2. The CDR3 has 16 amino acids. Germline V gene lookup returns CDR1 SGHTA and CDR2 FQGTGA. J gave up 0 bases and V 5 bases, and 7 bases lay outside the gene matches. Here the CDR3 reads CASSPTGTTSYNEQFF. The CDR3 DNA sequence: TGTGCCAGCAGCCCAACCGGGACTACCTCCTACAATGAGCAGTTCTTC.

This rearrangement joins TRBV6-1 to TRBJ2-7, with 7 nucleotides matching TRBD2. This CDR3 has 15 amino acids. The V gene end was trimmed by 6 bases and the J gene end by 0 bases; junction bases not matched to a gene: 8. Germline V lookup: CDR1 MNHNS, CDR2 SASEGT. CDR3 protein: CASRAFLAASYEQYF. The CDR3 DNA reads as TGTGCCAGCAGGGCCTTTCTAGCGGCCTCCTACGAGCAGTACTTC.

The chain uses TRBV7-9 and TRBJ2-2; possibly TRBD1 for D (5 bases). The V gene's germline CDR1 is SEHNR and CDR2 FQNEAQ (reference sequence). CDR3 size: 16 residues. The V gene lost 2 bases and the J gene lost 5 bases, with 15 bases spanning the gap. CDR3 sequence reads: CASSLTWIWTTGELFF. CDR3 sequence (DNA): TGTGCCAGCAGCTTAACCTGGATCTGGACAACCGGGGAGCTGTTTTTT. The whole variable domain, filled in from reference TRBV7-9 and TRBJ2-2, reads DTGVSQNPRHKITKRGQNVTFRCDPISEHNRLYWYRQTLGQGPEFLTYFQNEAQLEKSRLLSDRFSAERPKGSFSTLEIQRTEQGDSAMYLCASSLTWIWTTGELFFGEGSRLTVL.

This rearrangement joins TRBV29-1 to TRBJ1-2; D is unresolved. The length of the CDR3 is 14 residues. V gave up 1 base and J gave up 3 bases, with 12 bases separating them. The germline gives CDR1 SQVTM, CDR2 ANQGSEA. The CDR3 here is CSVEGRATHYGYTF. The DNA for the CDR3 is TGCAGCGTTGAAGGTCGGGCCACCCACTATGGCTACACCTTC.

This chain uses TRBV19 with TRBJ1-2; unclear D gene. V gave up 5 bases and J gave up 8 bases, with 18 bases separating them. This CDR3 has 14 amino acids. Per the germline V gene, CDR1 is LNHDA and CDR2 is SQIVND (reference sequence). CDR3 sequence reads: CASSPPAPTRGYTF. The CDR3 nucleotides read TGTGCCAGTAGTCCCCCGGCCCCAACGCGCGGCTACACCTTC.

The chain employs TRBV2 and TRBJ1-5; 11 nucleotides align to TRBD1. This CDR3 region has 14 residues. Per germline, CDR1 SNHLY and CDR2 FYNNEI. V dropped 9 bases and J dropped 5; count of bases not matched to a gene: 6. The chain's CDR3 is CASSGTGGYQPQHF. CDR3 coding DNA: TGTGCCAGTTCGGGGACAGGGGGTTATCAGCCCCAGCATTTT.

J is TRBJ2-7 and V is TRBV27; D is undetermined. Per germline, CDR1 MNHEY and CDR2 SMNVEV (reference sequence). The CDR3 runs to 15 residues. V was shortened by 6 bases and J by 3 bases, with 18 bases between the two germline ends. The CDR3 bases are TGTGCCAGCAGACAAAGTCCGGACGTAGGCTACGAGCAGTACTTC. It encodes CASRQSPDVGYEQYF.

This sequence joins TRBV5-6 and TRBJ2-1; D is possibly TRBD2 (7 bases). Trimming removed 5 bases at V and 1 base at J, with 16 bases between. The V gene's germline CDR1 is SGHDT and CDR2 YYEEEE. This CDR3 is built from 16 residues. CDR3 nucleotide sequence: TGTGCCAGCAGGGGCGCCCGGGGGGCGTCCTACAATGAGCAGTTCTTC. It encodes CASRGARGASYNEQFF.

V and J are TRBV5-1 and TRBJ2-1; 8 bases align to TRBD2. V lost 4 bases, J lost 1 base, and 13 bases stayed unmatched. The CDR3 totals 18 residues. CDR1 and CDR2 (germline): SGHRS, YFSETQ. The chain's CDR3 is CASSLTSGGTGSYNEQFF. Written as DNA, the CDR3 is TGCGCCAGCAGCCTAACTAGCGGAGGGACGGGATCCTACAATGAGCAGTTCTTC.

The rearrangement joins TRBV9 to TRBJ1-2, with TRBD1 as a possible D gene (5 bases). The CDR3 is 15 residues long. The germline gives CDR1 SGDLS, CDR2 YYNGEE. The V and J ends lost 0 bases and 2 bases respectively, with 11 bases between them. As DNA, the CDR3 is TGTGCCAGCAGCGTAGCTCCGGGGGTGAACTATGGCTACACCTTC. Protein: CASSVAPGVNYGYTF.

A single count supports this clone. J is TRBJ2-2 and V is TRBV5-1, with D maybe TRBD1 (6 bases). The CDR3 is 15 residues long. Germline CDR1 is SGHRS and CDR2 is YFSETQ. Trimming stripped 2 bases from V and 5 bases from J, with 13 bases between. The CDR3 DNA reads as TGCGCCAGCAGCTTAAGACAGGAGAGGACCGGGGAGCTGTTTTTT. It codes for CASSLRQERTGELFF.